This T cell receptor (beta chain) was captured in a study of cytomegalovirus exposure and HLA in healthy donors. PCR amplification relied on 60 Vbeta primers (plus 13 Jbeta primers). The data were produced by immunoSEQ multiplex PCR, yet TCRdb's version contains in-frame clones alone and is incomplete. Among about 160,000 clones listed, more than 65% were seen once. This CDR3 comprises 15 residues. Germline lookup yields CDR1 MDHEN and CDR2 SYDVKM. Trimming took off 4 bases at V and 7 bases at J, with 19 bases between the two ends. Specimen: PBMCs. The clonotype originates from a woman aged 45-60 years in good health and CMV-seronegative. The gene calls are TRBV28 and TRBJ1-1; the D gene is possibly TRBD1 (5 bases). The CDR3 region has the DNA TGTGCCAGCAGTTCCAATCGGGGGACTATCTTTGAAGCTTTCTTT. It translates to CASSSNRGTIFEAFF.